These 2 T cell receptor beta chains originate from one sample sequenced in a study of CD8 T cells in ankylosing spondylitis. Each CDR3 protein gets one entry after TCRdb re-called the 5' RACE reads with MiXCR. The table lists 200,000 to 300,000 distinct CDR3 sequences, about 11% of them singletons. Material for sequencing was blood, either unsorted or a sorted T cell fraction (not recorded which). The receptors stem from a male donor with ankylosing spondylitis or in good health (not recorded which).

This clonotype was picked up many times. This rearrangement joins TRBV2 to TRBJ2-3; D unresolved. The germline V and J ends were trimmed by 5 bases and 6 bases, with 6 bases remaining between them. Germline V CDR1 and CDR2: SNHLY, FYNNEI. This CDR3 has 11 residues. CDR3 DNA: TGTGCCAGCAGTATTCTGGATACGCAGTATTTT. Protein product: CASSILDTQYF.

In this sample, this clonotype turned up many times. The V call is TRBV24-1, the J call TRBJ2-5, with D possibly called TRBD1 or TRBD2 (5 bases each). Per germline, CDR1 KGHDR and CDR2 SFDVKD. The CDR3 consists of 16 residues. V lost 2 bases, J lost 2 bases, and 14 bases lay in between. CDR3 residues: CATSDYHGTEQETQYF. CDR3 DNA sequence: TGTGCCACCAGTGATTACCACGGGACCGAACAAGAGACCCAGTACTTC.